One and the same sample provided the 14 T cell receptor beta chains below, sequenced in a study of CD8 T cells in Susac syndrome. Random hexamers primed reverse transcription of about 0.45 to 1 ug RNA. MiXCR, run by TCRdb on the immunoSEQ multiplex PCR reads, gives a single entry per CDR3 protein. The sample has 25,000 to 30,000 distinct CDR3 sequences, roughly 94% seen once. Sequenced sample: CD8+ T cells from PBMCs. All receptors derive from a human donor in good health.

In nucleotides, the CDR3 is TGTGCCAGCAGTTTATGGGGTGGGGCCGAGCAGTACTTC. This codes for CASSLWGGAEQYF. The chain uses TRBV27 and TRBJ2-7; D is possibly TRBD1 (5 bases). There are 13 residues in the CDR3. The germline V and J ends were trimmed by 1 base and 6 bases, with 10 bases remaining between them. From germline, CDR1 is MNHEY and CDR2 SMNVEV (reference sequence).

CDR3 protein: CASSPNSYTEAFF. CDR3 coding DNA: TGTGCCAGCAGCCCCAACAGTTACACTGAAGCTTTCTTT. The chain combines TRBV12-3 or TRBV12-4 with TRBJ1-1; D remains unclear. The CDR3 has 13 residues. V dropped 6 bases and J dropped 3 bases, with 11 bases sitting between them.

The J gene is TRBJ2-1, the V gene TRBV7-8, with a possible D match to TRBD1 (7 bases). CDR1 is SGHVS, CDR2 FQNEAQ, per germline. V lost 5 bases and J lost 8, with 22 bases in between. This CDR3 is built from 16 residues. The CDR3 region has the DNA TGTGCCAGCAGCCCGGAAGCAGGGGGGCCTTTGGATGAGCAGTTCTTC. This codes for CASSPEAGGPLDEQFF.

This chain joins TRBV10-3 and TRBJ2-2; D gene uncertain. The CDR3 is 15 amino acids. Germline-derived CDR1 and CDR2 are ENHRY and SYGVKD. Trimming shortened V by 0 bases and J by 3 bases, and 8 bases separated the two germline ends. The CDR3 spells CAISESRMDTGELFF. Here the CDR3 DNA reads TGTGCCATCAGTGAGTCAAGGATGGACACCGGGGAGCTGTTTTTT.

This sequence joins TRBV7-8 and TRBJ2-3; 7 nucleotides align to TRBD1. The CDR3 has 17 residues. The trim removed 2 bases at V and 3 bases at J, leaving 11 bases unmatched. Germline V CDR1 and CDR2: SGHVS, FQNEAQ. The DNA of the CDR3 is TGTGCCAGCAGCTTAACCGAGACAGGGATTGGAACAGATACGCAGTATTTT. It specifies CASSLTETGIGTDTQYF.

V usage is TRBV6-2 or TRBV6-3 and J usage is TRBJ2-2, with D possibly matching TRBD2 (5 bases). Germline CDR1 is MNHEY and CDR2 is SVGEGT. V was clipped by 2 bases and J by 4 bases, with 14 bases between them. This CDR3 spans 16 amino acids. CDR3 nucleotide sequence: TGTGCCAGCAGTTACCAGTGGCTAGCCGTCACCGGGGAGCTGTTTTTT. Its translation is CASSYQWLAVTGELFF.

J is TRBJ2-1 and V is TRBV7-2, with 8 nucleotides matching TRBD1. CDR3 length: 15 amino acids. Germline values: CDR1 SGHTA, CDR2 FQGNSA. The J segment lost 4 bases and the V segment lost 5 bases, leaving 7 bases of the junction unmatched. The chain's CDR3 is CASSHITGGYNEQFF. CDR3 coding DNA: TGTGCCAGCAGCCACATTACAGGGGGTTACAATGAGCAGTTCTTC.

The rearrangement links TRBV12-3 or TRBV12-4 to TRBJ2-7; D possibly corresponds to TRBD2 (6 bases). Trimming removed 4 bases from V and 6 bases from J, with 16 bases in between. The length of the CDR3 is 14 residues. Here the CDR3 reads CASSSGGSWGEQYF. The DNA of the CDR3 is TGTGCCAGCAGTTCAGGAGGGTCTTGGGGCGAGCAGTACTTC.

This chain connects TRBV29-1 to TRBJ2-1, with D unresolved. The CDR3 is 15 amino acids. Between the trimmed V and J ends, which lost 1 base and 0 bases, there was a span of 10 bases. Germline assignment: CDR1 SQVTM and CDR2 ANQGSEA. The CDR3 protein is CSVEGWVSSYNEQFF. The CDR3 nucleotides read TGCAGCGTTGAAGGTTGGGTAAGCTCCTACAATGAGCAGTTCTTC.

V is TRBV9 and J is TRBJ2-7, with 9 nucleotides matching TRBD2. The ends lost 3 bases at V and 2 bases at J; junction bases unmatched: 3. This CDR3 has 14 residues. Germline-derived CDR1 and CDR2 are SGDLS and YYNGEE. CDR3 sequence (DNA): TGTGCCAGCAGCGGTAGCGGGGGTCCCTACGAGCAGTACTTC. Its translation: CASSGSGGPYEQYF. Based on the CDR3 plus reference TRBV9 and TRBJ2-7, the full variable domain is DSGVTQTPKHLITATGQRVTLRCSPRSGDLSVYWYQQSLDQGLQFLIQYYNGEERAKGNILERFSAQQFPDLHSELNLSSLELGDSALYFCASSGSGGPYEQYFGPGTRLTVT.

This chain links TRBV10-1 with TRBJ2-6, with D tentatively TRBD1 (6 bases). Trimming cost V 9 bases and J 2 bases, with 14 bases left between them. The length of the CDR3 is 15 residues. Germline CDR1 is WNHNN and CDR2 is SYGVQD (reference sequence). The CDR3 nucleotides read TGCGCCAGGAAACAGGGTACTACTGGGGCCAACGTCCTGACTTTC. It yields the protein CARKQGTTGANVLTF.

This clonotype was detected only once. The CDR3 region has the DNA TGTGCCAGCACGAGTGACAGGTATACGCAGTATTTT. This translates into CASTSDRYTQYF. J is TRBJ2-3 and V is TRBV12-3 or TRBV12-4, with D possibly being TRBD1 (6 bases). The ends were cut back, 7 bases at V and 7 bases at J, with 12 bases in the middle. The CDR3 runs 12 residues.

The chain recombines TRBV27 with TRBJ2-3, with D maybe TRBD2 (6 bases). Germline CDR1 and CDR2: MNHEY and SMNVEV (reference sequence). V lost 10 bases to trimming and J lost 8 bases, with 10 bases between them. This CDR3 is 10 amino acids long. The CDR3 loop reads CATFGGTQYF. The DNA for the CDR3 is TGTGCCACCTTCGGGGGTACGCAGTATTTT.

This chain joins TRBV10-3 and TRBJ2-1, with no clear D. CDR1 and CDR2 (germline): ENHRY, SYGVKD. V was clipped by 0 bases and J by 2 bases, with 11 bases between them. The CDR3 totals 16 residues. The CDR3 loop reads CAISESGGSTYNEQFF. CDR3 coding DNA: TGTGCCATCAGTGAGTCCGGTGGTAGTACCTACAATGAGCAGTTCTTC.